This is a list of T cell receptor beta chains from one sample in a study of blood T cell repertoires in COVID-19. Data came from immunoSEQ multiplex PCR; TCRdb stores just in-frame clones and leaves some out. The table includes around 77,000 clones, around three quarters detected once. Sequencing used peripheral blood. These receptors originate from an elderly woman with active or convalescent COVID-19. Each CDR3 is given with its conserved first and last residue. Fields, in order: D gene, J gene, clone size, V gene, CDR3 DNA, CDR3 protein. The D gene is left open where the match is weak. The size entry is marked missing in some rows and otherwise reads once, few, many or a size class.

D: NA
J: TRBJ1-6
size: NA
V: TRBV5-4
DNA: TGTGCCAGCAGCCGAGAAAGCTCCTATAATTCACCCCTCCACTTT
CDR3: CASSRESSYNSPLHF

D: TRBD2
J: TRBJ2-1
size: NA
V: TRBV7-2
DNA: TGTGCCAGCAGCTTAACTAGCGGGGGGGCCAGGTATGAGCAGTTCTTC
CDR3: CASSLTSGGARYEQFF

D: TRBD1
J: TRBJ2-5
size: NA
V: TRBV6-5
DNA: TGTGCCAGCAGTACCGGACAGGTACAAGAGACCCAGTACTTC
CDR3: CASSTGQVQETQYF

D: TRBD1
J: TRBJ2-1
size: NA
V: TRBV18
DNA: TGTGCCAGCTCAGGGACACAGGGGATGTTCAATGAGCAGTTCTTC
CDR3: CASSGTQGMFNEQFF

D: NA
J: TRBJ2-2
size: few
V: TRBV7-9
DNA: TGTGCCAGCAGCTCGAGAGACAGGCCCACCGGGGAGCTGTTTTTT
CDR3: CASSSRDRPTGELFF

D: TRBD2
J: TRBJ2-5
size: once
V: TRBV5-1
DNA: TGCGCCAGCTACCAGGCGGGTAGCGGGGGGGCCGGGGAGACCCAGTACTTC
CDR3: CASYQAGSGGAGETQYF

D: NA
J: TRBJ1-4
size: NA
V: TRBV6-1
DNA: TGTGCCAGCAGTGAAAGCCAGGGGAATGAAAAACTGTTTTTT
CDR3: CASSESQGNEKLFF

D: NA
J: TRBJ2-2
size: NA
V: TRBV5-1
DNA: TGCGCCAGCAGCTTGCCCTTCGGCGGGGAGCTGTTTTTT
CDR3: CASSLPFGGELFF

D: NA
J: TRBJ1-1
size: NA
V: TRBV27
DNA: TGTGCCAGCAGTTTTCGGGAACTAACTGAAGCTTTCTTT
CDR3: CASSFRELTEAFF

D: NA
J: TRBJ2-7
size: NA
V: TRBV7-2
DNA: TGTGCCAGCAGCTTAGTGGGCAGCTCCTACGAGCAGTACTTC
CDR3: CASSLVGSSYEQYF

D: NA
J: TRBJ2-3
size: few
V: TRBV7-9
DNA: TGTGCCAGCACCCCTAACGGAGCAGATACGCAGTATTTT
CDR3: CASTPNGADTQYF

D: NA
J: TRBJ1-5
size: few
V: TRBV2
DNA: TGTGCCAGCAGCCCCCAGACAGGTTACAATCAGCCCCAGCATTTT
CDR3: CASSPQTGYNQPQHF

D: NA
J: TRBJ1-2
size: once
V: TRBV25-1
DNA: TGTGCCAGCAGTGACCCCGGGTTTCGGGGCTACACCTTC
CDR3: CASSDPGFRGYTF

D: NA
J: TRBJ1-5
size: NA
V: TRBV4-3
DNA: TGCGCCAGCAGCCAAAGCCTCCGGGGTGGGACCCAGCATTTT
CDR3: CASSQSLRGGTQHF

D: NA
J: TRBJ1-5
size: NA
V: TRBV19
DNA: TGTGCCAGTAAAGGGGATCGAAGCAATCAGCCCCAGCATTTT
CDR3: CASKGDRSNQPQHF

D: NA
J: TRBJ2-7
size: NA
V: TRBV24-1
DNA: TGTGCCACCAGTGATCAGGGGACCGTACGAGGACAGTACTTC
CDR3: CATSDQGTVRGQYF

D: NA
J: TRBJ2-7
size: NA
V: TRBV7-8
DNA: TGTGCCAGCAGCTCGTCGCCGGGGGTCGGTTACGAGCAGTACTTC
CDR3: CASSSSPGVGYEQYF

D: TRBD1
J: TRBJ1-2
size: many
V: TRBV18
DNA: TGTGCCAGCTCACCGGGACAGGGACTAATTGGCTACACCTTC
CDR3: CASSPGQGLIGYTF

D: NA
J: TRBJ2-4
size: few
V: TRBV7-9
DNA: TGTGCCAGCAGCTTATCCGGGGAAAAAAACATTCAGTACTTC
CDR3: CASSLSGEKNIQYF

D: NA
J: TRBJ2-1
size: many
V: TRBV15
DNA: TGTGCCACCAGTATGAGAGGAGGCGAAAATGAGCAGTTCTTC
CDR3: CATSMRGGENEQFF

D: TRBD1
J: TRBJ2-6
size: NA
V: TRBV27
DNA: TGTGCCAGCAGAACCTGGACAGGACGGGCGAGCTCTGGGGCCAACGTCCTGACTTTC
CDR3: CASRTWTGRASSGANVLTF

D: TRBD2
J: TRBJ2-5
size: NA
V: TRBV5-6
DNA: TGTGCCAGCAGCTTGGATCTTGGTAGCGGGGGGGAGGAGACCCAGTACTTC
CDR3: CASSLDLGSGGEETQYF

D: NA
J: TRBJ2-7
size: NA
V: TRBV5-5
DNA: TGTGCCAGCAGCTTCAGAGGGGGCGAGCAGTACTTC
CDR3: CASSFRGGEQYF

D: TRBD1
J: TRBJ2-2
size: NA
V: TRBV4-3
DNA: TGCGCCAGCAGCCAGCAGGGGGTTGCCGGGGAGCTGTTTTTT
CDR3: CASSQQGVAGELFF

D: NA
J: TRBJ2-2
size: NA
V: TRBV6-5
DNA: TGTGCCAGCAGTTGGAGACAGGCCACCGGGGAGCTGTTTTTT
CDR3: CASSWRQATGELFF

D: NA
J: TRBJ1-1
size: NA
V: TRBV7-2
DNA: TGTGCCAGCAGCTTAGTCACATTTATGAACACTGAAGCTTTCTTT
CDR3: CASSLVTFMNTEAFF

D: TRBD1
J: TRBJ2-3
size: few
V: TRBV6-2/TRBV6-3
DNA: TGTGCCAGCAGCCCCGGGACAGGGAGGGCAGATACGCAGTATTTT
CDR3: CASSPGTGRADTQYF

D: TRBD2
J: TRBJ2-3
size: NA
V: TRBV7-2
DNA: TGTGCCAGCAGCCCCTGGGGTAGCGGGGGGGCCCCAGATACGCAGTATTTT
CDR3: CASSPWGSGGAPDTQYF

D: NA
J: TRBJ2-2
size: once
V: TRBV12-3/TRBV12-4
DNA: TGTGCCAGCAGTTTGAGGGGGGAGCTGTTTTTT
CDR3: CASSLRGELFF

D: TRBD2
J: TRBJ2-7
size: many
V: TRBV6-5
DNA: TGTGCCAGCGGACTAGCGGGGAGGTACGAGCAGTACTTC
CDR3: CASGLAGRYEQYF

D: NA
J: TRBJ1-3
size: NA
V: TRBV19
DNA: TGTGCCAGTAGTATTTCGTCCGGCTCTGGAAACACCATATATTTT
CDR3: CASSISSGSGNTIYF

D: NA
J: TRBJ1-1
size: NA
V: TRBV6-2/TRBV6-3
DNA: TGTGCCAGCAGTTACCGTGGCAGGGAAGCTGCTTTCTTT
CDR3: CASSYRGREAAFF

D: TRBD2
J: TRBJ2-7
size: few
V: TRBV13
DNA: TGTGCCAGCAGCTATAGCGGGGGGACTTACGAGCAGTACTTC
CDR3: CASSYSGGTYEQYF

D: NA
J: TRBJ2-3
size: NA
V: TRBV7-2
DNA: TGTGCCAGCCGTGGGGCGGAGTTTAGCACAGATACGCAGTATTTT
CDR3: CASRGAEFSTDTQYF

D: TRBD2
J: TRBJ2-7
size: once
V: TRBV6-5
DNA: TGTGCCAGCAGTTACTCCAGCGGGGGGGCCTACGAGCAGTACTTC
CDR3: CASSYSSGGAYEQYF

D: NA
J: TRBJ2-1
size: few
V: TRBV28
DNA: TGTGCCAGCAGTTCAGGGCGGGAGCAGTTCTTC
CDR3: CASSSGREQFF

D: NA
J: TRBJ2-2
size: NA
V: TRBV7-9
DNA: TGTGCCAGCAGCTTACAGAGCGAAGAGCTGTTTTTT
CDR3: CASSLQSEELFF

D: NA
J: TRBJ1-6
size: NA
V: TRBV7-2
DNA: TGTGCCAGCAGCTTAGAGTCAGAAAATTCACCCCTCCACTTT
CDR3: CASSLESENSPLHF